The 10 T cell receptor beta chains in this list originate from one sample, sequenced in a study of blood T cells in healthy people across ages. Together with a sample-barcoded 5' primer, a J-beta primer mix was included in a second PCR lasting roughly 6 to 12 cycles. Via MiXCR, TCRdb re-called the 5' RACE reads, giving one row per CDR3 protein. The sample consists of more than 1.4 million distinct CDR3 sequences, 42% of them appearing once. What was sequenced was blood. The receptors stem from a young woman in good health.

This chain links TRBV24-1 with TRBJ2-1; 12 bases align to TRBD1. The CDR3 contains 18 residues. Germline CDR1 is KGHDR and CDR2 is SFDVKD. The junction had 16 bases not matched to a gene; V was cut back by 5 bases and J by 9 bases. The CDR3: CATSGDISPGQGAFEQFF. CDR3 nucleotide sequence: TGTGCCACCAGTGGAGATATTTCACCGGGACAGGGGGCCTTTGAGCAGTTCTTC.

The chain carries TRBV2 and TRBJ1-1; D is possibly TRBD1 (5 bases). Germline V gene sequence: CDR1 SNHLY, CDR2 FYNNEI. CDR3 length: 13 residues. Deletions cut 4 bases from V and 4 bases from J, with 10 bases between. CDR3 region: CASSVGAVTEAFF. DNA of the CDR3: TGTGCCAGCAGTGTAGGGGCGGTCACTGAAGCTTTCTTT. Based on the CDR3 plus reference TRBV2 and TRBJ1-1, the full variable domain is EPEVTQTPSHQVTQMGQEVILRCVPISNHLYFYWYRQILGQKVEFLVSFYNNEISEKSEIFDDQFSVERPDGSNFTLKIRSTKLEDSAMYFCASSVGAVTEAFFGQGTRLTVV.

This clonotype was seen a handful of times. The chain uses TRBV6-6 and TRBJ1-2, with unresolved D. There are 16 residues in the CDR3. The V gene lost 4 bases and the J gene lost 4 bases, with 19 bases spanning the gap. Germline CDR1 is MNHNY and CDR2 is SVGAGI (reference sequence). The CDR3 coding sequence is TGTGCCAGCAGTTCTTCTCATACCACGGGCCCCTATGGCTACACCTTC. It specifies CASSSSHTTGPYGYTF.

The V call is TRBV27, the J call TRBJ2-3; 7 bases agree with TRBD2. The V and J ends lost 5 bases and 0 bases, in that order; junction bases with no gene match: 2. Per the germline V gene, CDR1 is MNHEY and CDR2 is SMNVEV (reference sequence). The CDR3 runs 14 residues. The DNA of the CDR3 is TGTGCCAGCAGTGGGAGGGACAGCACAGATACGCAGTATTTT. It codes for CASSGRDSTDTQYF.

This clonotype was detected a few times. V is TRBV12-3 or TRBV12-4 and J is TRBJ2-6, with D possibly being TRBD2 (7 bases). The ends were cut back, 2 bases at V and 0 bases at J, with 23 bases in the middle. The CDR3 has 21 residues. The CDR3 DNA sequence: TGTGCCAGCAGTTTATGGATCAGGGGAGGGATGGAGCTCTCTGGGGCCAACGTCCTGACTTTC. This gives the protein CASSLWIRGGMELSGANVLTF.

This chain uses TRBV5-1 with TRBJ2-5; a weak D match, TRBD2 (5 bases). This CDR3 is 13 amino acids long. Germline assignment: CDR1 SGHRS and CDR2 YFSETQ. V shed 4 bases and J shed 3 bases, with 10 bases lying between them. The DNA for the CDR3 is TGCGCCAGCAGCCAAAGCGGAGAAGAGACCCAGTACTTC. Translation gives CASSQSGEETQYF.

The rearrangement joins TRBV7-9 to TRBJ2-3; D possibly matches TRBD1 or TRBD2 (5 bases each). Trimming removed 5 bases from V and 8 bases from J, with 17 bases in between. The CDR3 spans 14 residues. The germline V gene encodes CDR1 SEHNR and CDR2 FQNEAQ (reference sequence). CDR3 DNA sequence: TGTGCCAGCAGCCTCCCCCCTAGCAGGGTTACGCAGTATTTT. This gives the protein CASSLPPSRVTQYF.

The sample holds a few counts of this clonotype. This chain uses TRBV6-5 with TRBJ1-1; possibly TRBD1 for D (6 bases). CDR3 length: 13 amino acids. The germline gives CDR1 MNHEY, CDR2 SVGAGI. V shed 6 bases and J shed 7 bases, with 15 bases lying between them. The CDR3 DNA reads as TGTGCCAGCAGCCCCTTGGACAGACTTGAAGCTTTCTTT. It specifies CASSPLDRLEAFF.

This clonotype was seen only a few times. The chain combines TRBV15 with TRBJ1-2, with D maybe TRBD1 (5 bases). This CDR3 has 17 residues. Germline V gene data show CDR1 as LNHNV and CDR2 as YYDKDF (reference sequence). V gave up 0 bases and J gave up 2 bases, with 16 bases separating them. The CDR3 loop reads CATSRDLPGEGNYGYTF. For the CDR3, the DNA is TGTGCCACCAGCAGAGATCTGCCGGGGGAAGGGAACTATGGCTACACCTTC. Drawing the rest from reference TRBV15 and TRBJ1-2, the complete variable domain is DAMVIQNPRYQVTQFGKPVTLSCSQTLNHNVMYWYQQKSSQAPKLLFHYYDKDFNNEADTPDNFQSRRPNTSFCFLDIRSPGLGDTAMYLCATSRDLPGEGNYGYTFGSGTRLTVV.

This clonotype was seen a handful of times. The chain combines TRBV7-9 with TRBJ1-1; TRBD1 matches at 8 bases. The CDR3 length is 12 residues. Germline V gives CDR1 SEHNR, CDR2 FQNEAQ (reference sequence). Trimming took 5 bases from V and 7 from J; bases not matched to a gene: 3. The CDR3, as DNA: TGTGCCAGCAGCCGACAGGGGTTTGAAGCTTTCTTT. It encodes CASSRQGFEAFF.